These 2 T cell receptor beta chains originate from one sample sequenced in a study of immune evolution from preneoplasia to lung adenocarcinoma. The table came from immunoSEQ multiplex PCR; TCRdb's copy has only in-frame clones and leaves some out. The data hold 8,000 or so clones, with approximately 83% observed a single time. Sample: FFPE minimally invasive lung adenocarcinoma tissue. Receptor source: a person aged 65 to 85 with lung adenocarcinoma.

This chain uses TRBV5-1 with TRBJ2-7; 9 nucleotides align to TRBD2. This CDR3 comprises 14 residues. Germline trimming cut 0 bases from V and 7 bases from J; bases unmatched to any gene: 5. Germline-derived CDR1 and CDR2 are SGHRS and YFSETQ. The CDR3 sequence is CASSLEPGLAEQYF. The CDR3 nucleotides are TGCGCCAGCAGCTTGGAACCGGGACTAGCTGAGCAGTACTTC.

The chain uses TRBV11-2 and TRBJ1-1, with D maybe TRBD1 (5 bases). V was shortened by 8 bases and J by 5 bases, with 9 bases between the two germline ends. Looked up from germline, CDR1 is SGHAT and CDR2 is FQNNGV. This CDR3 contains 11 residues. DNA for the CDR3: TGTGCCAGCCCCCCAGGGACTGAAGCTTTCTTT. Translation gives CASPPGTEAFF.